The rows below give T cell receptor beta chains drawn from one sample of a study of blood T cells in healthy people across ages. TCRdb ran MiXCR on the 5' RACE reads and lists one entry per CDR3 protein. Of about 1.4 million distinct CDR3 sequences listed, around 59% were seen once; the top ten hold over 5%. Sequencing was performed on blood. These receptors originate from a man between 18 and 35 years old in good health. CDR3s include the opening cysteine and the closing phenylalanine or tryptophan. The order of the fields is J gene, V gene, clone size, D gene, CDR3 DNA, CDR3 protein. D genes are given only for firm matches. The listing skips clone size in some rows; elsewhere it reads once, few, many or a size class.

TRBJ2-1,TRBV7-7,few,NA,TGTGCCAGCAGCTTAGAACGGGGGAATGAGCAGTTCTTC,CASSLERGNEQFF
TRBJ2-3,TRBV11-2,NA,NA,TGTGCCAGCAGCTTAATCCCGGGCACAGATACGCAGTATTTT,CASSLIPGTDTQYF
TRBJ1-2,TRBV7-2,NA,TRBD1,TGTGCCAGCAGCGAGAACTTGCGGACAGGGGGCTGGTATGGCTACACCTTC,CASSENLRTGGWYGYTF
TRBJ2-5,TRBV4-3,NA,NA,TGCGCCAGCAGCCCCGAGGGGCGAGCAGAGACCCAGTACTTC,CASSPEGRAETQYF
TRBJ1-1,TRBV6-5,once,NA,TGTGCCAGCAGACCCCGGACAGACGCTGAAGCTTTCTTT,CASRPRTDAEAFF
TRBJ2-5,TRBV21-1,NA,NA,TGTGCCAGCATCTTGACAGGGAGCGCAGAGACCCAGTACTTC,CASILTGSAETQYF
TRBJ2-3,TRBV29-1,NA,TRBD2,TGCAGCGTTGGGAGCGGGGGGCGAGCCACAGATACGCAGTATTTT,CSVGSGGRATDTQYF
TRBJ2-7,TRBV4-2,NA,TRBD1,TGTGCCAGCAGCCCGGGACAGCGGACCTACGAGCAGTACTTC,CASSPGQRTYEQYF
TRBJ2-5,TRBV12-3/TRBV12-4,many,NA,TGTGCCAGCAGTCCCCCCCAAGAGACCCAGTACTTC,CASSPPQETQYF
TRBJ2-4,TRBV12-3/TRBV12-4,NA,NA,TGTGCCAGCACCCCGGGACAAGGGACGGACATTCAGTACTTC,CASTPGQGTDIQYF
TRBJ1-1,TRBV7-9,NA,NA,TGTGCCAGCAGCTTACCCCCGGACACTGAAGCTTTCTTT,CASSLPPDTEAFF
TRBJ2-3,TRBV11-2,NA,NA,TGTGCCAGCAGCTCGGGGACCGGGACTTCCACAGATACGCAGTATTTT,CASSSGTGTSTDTQYF
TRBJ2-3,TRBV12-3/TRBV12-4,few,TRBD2,TGTGCCAGCAGTTTTTCTAGCGGTACTGGGGATACGCAGTATTTT,CASSFSSGTGDTQYF
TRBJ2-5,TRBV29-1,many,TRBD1,TGCAGCGTTCGGACAGGGCAGGAGCAGTACTTC,CSVRTGQEQYF
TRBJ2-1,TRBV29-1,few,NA,TGCAGCGTTGGCTTAGCCGTCAACAATGAGCAGTTCTTC,CSVGLAVNNEQFF
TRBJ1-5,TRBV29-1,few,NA,TGCAGCGTTGAATCGGCCCCCAATCAGCCCCAGCATTTT,CSVESAPNQPQHF
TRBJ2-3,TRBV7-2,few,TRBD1,TGTGCCAAGGACCGGGACAGGAACACAGATACGCAGTATTTT,CAKDRDRNTDTQYF
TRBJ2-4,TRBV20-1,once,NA,TGCAGTGCCACCGGAGGACACGTAGCCAAAAACATTCAGTACTTC,CSATGGHVAKNIQYF
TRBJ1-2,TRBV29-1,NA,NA,TGCAGCGTCTCTAATAGGGGAGGCTACACCTTC,CSVSNRGGYTF
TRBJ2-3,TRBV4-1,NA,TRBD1,TGCGCCAGCAGCCACCCTGTGAGGGGGCGTACGGATACGCAGTATTTT,CASSHPVRGRTDTQYF
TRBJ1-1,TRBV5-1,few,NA,TGCGCCAGCAGCTTGGTGGTGGCAGGGAACACTGAAGCTTTCTTT,CASSLVVAGNTEAFF
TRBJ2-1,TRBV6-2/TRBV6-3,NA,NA,TGTGCCAGCAGTTACCCCTGGGGGCGGGCCGGTGAGCAGTTCTTC,CASSYPWGRAGEQFF
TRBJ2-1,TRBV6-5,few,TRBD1,TGTGCCAGCAGACGGACAGGGGATGGTACCTACAATGAGCAGTTCTTC,CASRRTGDGTYNEQFF
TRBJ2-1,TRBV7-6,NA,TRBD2,TGTGCCAGCAGCCCTGACTATAGCGGGGATGAGCAGTTCTTC,CASSPDYSGDEQFF
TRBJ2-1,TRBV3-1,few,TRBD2,TGTGCCAGCAGTCCGACTAGCGGGAGTATCCATGAGCAGTTCTTC,CASSPTSGSIHEQFF
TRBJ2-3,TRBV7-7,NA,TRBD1,TGTGCCAGCAGCCCCGGGGCAGGGGGAACAGATACGCAGTATTTT,CASSPGAGGTDTQYF
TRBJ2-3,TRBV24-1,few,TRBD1,TGTGCCACCAGTGATCGGACAGGGGAAGCCTCAGATACGCAGTATTTT,CATSDRTGEASDTQYF
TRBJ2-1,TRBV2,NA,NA,TGTGCCAGCAGTGATCAGAGGTACACCTACAATGAGCAGTTCTTC,CASSDQRYTYNEQFF
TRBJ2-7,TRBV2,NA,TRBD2,TGTGCCAGCAGTGCCGGGACTAGACTCTACGAGCAGTACTTC,CASSAGTRLYEQYF
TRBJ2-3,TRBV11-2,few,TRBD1,TGTGCCAGCAGCCCATCCGGGACAGGGGGCTCCGATACGCAGTATTTT,CASSPSGTGGSDTQYF
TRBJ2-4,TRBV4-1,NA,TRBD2,TGCGCCAGCAGCCCTCCGGGACTAGCCAATGGGCAGTACTTC,CASSPPGLANGQYF
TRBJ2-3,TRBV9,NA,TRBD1,TGTGCCAGCAGCGTAGGAGGGGGCCGCACAGATACGCAGTATTTT,CASSVGGGRTDTQYF
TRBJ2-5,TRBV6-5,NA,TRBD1,TGTGCCAGCAGTTCCGTGACAGGGTCCCACAATGAGCAGTACTTC,CASSSVTGSHNEQYF
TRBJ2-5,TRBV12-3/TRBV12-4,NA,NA,TGTGCCAGCAGTCACCTAAATCGTGGGTTGCTGCAGTACTTC,CASSHLNRGLLQYF
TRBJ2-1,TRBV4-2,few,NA,TGTGCCAGCAGCCAAGGGGAACTAGTCCTCAATGAGCAGTTCTTC,CASSQGELVLNEQFF
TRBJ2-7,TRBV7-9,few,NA,TGTGCCAGCAGCCACGTGCAATTCGAGCAGTACTTC,CASSHVQFEQYF
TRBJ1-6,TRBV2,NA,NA,TGTGCCAGCAGAGAGGACAGAGGGCTCAATTCACCCCTCCACTTT,CASREDRGLNSPLHF
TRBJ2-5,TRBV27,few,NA,TGTGCCAGCAGCCCCATAGGCCCGGCTGAGCAGTACTTC,CASSPIGPAEQYF
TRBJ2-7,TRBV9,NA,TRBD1,TGTGCCAGCAGCGTAGGAGGGACAGCTGCCTACGAGCAGTACTTC,CASSVGGTAAYEQYF
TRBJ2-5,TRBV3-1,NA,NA,TGTGCCAGCAGCCAAACCATTCGAGAGGGTTCGAAAGAGACCCAGTACTTC,CASSQTIREGSKETQYF
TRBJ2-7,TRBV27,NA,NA,TGTGCCAGCAAAAATGGACACTCCGAGCAGTACTTC,CASKNGHSEQYF